This TCR beta chain was profiled in a study of OX40 agonist ivuxolimab in advanced cancers. This CDR3 comprises 14 residues. V gave up 5 bases and J gave up 3 bases; unmatched junction bases: 6. Germline CDR1 reads SGHTA; CDR2 reads FQGTGA. Sequenced by immunoSEQ multiplex PCR; TCRdb stores in-frame clones only, minus some. Of 60,000 or so clones in the sample, more than 75% were seen once. The sequences come from CD4+ or CD8+ T cells sorted from blood, collected in a trial of the OX40 agonist ivuxolimab. The receptor's source is an adult with an advanced solid tumor such as melanoma, head and neck, liver or kidney cancer. The gene calls are TRBV7-3 and TRBJ2-7, with 8 bases fitting TRBD2. The CDR3: CASSPVGGGYEQYF. In DNA, the CDR3 is TGTGCCAGCAGCCCGGTCGGGGGGGGCTACGAGCAGTACTTC.